A single sample is the source of the 12 T cell receptor beta chains below, sequenced in a study of T cells in Graves' hyperthyroidism and ophthalmopathy. RNA transcripts were the template for amplifying TCR beta CDR3 regions. Initially, a first-round RT-PCR of the TCR CDR3 employed the HTBI primer set. TCRdb ran MiXCR on the multiplex PCR reads and lists one entry per CDR3 protein. The sample yields hundreds of thousands of distinct CDR3 sequences, approximately 14% seen once. The specimen sequenced was blood. These receptor sequences come from a woman aged 35 to 49 with Graves' ophthalmopathy.

There are many counts of this clonotype. The chain combines TRBV18 with TRBJ1-1; the D gene is possibly TRBD1 (6 bases). This CDR3 comprises 17 residues. Trimming removed 0 bases at V and 1 base at J, with 15 bases between. CDR1 is KGHSH, CDR2 LQKENI, per germline. The CDR3 region is CASSPPGSRGSNTEAFF. The CDR3 DNA is TGTGCCAGCTCACCACCGGGAAGCAGGGGATCGAACACTGAAGCTTTCTTT.

In its sample, this clonotype was seen many times. The chain couples TRBV28 to TRBJ2-7; D may be TRBD1 (6 bases). The CDR3 has 15 amino acids. V was shortened by 5 bases and J by 3 bases, with 17 bases between the two germline ends. CDR1 MDHEN and CDR2 SYDVKM come from the germline V gene. As DNA, the CDR3 is TGTGCCAGCAGTCTCGGGACACCACACCTCTACGAGCAGTACTTC. This encodes CASSLGTPHLYEQYF. Using reference TRBV28 and TRBJ2-7 for the parts outside the CDR3, the full variable domain is DVKVTQSSRYLVKRTGEKVFLECVQDMDHENMFWYRQDPGLGLRLIYFSYDVKMKEKGDIPEGYSVSREKKERFSLILESASTNQTSMYLCASSLGTPHLYEQYFGPGTRLTVT.

This clonotype was counted only a few times. The chain has TRBV15 and TRBJ2-5; D is ambiguous. Germline CDR1 is LNHNV and CDR2 is YYDKDF (reference sequence). The V gene lost 4 bases and the J gene lost 7 bases, with 13 bases spanning the gap. The CDR3 runs 13 residues. CDR3 sequence reads: CATSNRIPGTQYF. The DNA for the CDR3 is TGTGCCACCAGCAACCGTATTCCAGGGACCCAGTACTTC.

This clonotype has ten or more counts. The chain uses TRBV6-5 and TRBJ2-2, with D unclear. Germline V gene sequence: CDR1 MNHEY, CDR2 SVGAGI. The CDR3 sequence is 12 residues long. V lost 5 bases, J lost 7 bases, and 8 bases lay in between. The CDR3 sequence: CASSTVGGELFF. CDR3 DNA: TGTGCCAGCAGTACAGTAGGCGGGGAGCTGTTTTTT.

CDR3 nucleotide sequence: TGTGCCAAGACCACAGGGGGCCCGAACACCGGGGAGCTGTTTTTT. Protein: CAKTTGGPNTGELFF. The chain links TRBV2 to TRBJ2-2; 9 bases line up with TRBD1. Unmatched junction bases numbered 6, after V lost 10 bases and J lost 0 bases. Germline assignment: CDR1 SNHLY and CDR2 FYNNEI. The CDR3 length is 15 residues.

This clonotype came up many times. The gene calls are TRBV6-2 or TRBV6-3 and TRBJ2-5; TRBD2 agrees at 9 bases. V was pared by 4 bases and J by 4 bases, with 10 bases of the junction left unmatched. The germline V gene encodes CDR1 MNHEY and CDR2 SVGEGT. This CDR3 has 16 residues. As DNA, the CDR3 is TGTGCCAGCAGTTCTCCGACTAGCGGTGCCCCAGAGACCCAGTACTTC. This sequence encodes CASSSPTSGAPETQYF.

The chain has TRBV12-3 or TRBV12-4 and TRBJ2-2; possibly TRBD1 for D (6 bases). The CDR3 covers 13 residues. Trimming cost V 6 bases and J 6 bases, with 11 bases left between them. CDR3 region: CASSIQGAGELFF. The CDR3 nucleotides read TGTGCCAGCAGCATACAGGGTGCCGGGGAGCTGTTTTTT.

CDR3 nucleotide sequence: TGTGCCAGCAGTTCAAAACCGGGACAGGACGTCCTAGGGCGTTACGAGCAGTACTTC. This codes for CASSSKPGQDVLGRYEQYF. The chain couples TRBV11-1 to TRBJ2-7, with 8 positions matching TRBD1. The CDR3 is 19 residues long. J was trimmed by 4 bases and V by 6 bases; bases with no gene match: 23. Per germline, CDR1 SGHAT and CDR2 FQDESV (reference sequence).

This clonotype was seen many times. The rearrangement links TRBV4-1 to TRBJ2-7; D gene uncertain. CDR1 is MGHRA and CDR2 is YSYEKL in the germline V gene. V was pared by 2 bases and J by 0 bases, with 11 bases between. The CDR3 has 15 amino acids. The CDR3 nucleotides read TGCGCCAGCAGCCAAATGACCGCTAGCTCCTACGAGCAGTACTTC. As protein: CASSQMTASSYEQYF.

The sample holds many counts of this clonotype. CDR3 DNA sequence: TGTGCCAGCAGTACAGGGATGAGGGCTGAAGCTTTCTTT. This gives the protein CASSTGMRAEAFF. The J gene is TRBJ1-1, the V gene TRBV6-1, with TRBD1 as a possible D gene (6 bases). Germline V gene lookup returns CDR1 MNHNS and CDR2 SASEGT. V shed 5 bases and J shed 6 bases, with 13 bases lying between them. The CDR3 sequence is 13 residues long.

Ten or more counts support this clonotype. This sequence joins TRBV7-6 and TRBJ1-2; the match to TRBD1 covers 11 bases. The CDR3 loop spans 16 amino acids. From germline, CDR1 is SGHVS and CDR2 FNYEAQ. The ends lost 1 base at V and 1 base at J; junction bases unmatched: 2. CDR3 nucleotides: TGTGCCAGCAGCTTAGGAGGGACAGGGGGTAACTATGGCTACACCTTC. Its protein product is CASSLGGTGGNYGYTF.

This clonotype has a count of ten or more. The chain joins TRBV30 to TRBJ2-7, with D unresolved. CDR1 and CDR2 from the germline V gene are GTSNPN and SVGIG (reference sequence). V was trimmed by 2 bases and J by 3 bases, leaving 17 bases between them. The CDR3 runs to 15 residues. Here the CDR3 DNA reads TGTGCCTGGAGTCCAGCCTCCAGTGGATACTACGAGCAGTACTTC. Encoded protein: CAWSPASSGYYEQYF.